Detailed here is one T cell receptor beta chain. Its antigen is unknown. This entry is derived from a study of cytomegalovirus exposure and HLA in healthy donors. Study-wide points: Reports indicate that TCR beta sequences accurately predicted the HLA-A and HLA-B alleles of most subjects. The investigators catalogued 180 or so TCR beta chains as cytomegalovirus-associated. Highly shared sequence variants in one cluster were likely a sequencing artifact.

Germline CDR1 is SGHNT and CDR2 is YYREEE (reference sequence). The CDR3 totals 14 residues. The V end was cut by 4 bases, the J end by 3 bases, with 12 bases between. 13 Jbeta primers and 60 Vbeta primers were used for the PCR. Measured with immunoSEQ multiplex PCR; TCRdb has only the in-frame clones, and not every one. Of about 160,000 clones listed, 60% to 85% are singletons. V gene TRBV5-4 combines with J gene TRBJ2-3, with D unresolved. This receptor was taken from a woman between 25 and 40 years old in good health and CMV-seronegative. The material sequenced was PBMCs. The CDR3 region is CASSPLGGTDTQYF. In DNA, the CDR3 is TGTGCCAGCAGCCCCCTCGGCGGAACAGATACGCAGTATTTT.